This TCR beta chain was sequenced during a study of blood T cell repertoires in COVID-19. On the study more broadly: The United States, Italy and Spain provided the acute and convalescent COVID-19 samples. Sources were T cells, B-cell-depleted T cells, or PBMCs; the material itself was cDNA or gDNA.

Produced via immunoSEQ multiplex PCR; TCRdb's table is partial and in-frame only. This table holds about 160,000 clones, roughly 90% found once. The CDR3 is made up of 16 amino acids. V lost 0 bases and J lost 8, with 17 bases in between. Germline V gene sequence: CDR1 KGHSH, CDR2 LQKENI. Sequencing was performed on peripheral blood. This TCR came from a man aged 25-45 years with COVID-19, enrolled during active disease. This chain uses TRBV18 with TRBJ2-1, with a possible D match to TRBD2 (5 bases). Here the CDR3 DNA reads TGTGCCAGCTCACCACCTAAGTTCCGGGAACAATATGAGCAGTTCTTC. It codes for CASSPPKFREQYEQFF.